These 4 T cell receptor beta chains came from one sample sequenced in a study of blood T cell repertoires in COVID-19. The assay was immunoSEQ multiplex PCR, and TCRdb's table has in-frame clones only and misses some. The sample yields about 250,000 clones, less than 90% seen once. The source material was peripheral blood. Receptors originate from a woman between 40 and 50 years old who had recovered from COVID-19.

V and J are TRBV6-5 and TRBJ2-7; the D is unclear. Germline CDR1 MNHEY, CDR2 SVGAGI. The V end lost 7 bases, the J end lost 5 bases, and 15 bases lay between the germline ends. The CDR3 has 13 residues. The CDR3 DNA is TGTGCCAGCAAGGCAGGTTGGCGCCACGAGCAGTACTTC. It specifies CASKAGWRHEQYF.

The J gene is TRBJ2-7, the V gene TRBV11-2; D is ambiguous. The CDR3 spans 11 residues. The V gene lost 3 bases and the J gene lost 4 bases, with 4 bases spanning the gap. Germline CDR1 reads SGHAT; CDR2 reads FQNNGV. CDR3 protein: CASSFYYEQYF. As DNA, the CDR3 is TGTGCCAGCAGCTTTTATTACGAGCAGTACTTC.

The chain carries TRBV27 and TRBJ1-5; 7 nucleotides agree with TRBD1. This CDR3 spans 15 amino acids. V lost 0 bases and J lost 4; bases outside the gene matches: 3. Germline V lookup: CDR1 MNHEY, CDR2 SMNVEV (reference sequence). CDR3 sequence (DNA): TGTGCCAGCAGTTTATCAAGGGGGCGGAATCAGCCCCAGCATTTT. Protein sequence: CASSLSRGRNQPQHF.

The V gene is TRBV11-2, the J gene TRBJ2-7; 7 bases match TRBD1. CDR1 and CDR2 from the germline V gene are SGHAT and FQNNGV. J lost 0 bases, V lost 4 bases, and 3 bases had no gene match. The CDR3 contains 14 residues. The CDR3 protein is CASSSGQFSYEQYF. As DNA, the CDR3 is TGTGCCAGCAGCTCGGGACAGTTCTCCTACGAGCAGTACTTC.